This T cell receptor beta chain came from a study of cytomegalovirus exposure and HLA in healthy donors. About this clone itself: The same CDR3 can be traced to other DNA sequences in this sample.

The PCR made use of 60 Vbeta and 13 Jbeta primers. Profiling relied on immunoSEQ multiplex PCR, and the TCRdb table lists in-frame clones only, not all of them. The table has 70,000 to 95,000 clones, 80% seen once. Germline V lookup: CDR1 MNHEY, CDR2 SVGAGI. The CDR3 contains 13 residues. V was cut by 0 bases and J by 3 bases, with 6 bases left in between. This clonotype was obtained from a man aged 18 to 30 in good health and CMV-seronegative. This chain uses TRBV6-5 with TRBJ2-7, with D hard to call. The sequenced sample consisted of PBMCs. The CDR3 protein is CASSYSSSYEQYF. The CDR3 nucleotides are TGTGCCAGCAGTTACTCTTCCAGCTACGAGCAGTACTTC.